Following are 29 T cell receptor beta chains from one sample sequenced in a study of CD8 T cells in Susac syndrome. An input of roughly 0.45 to 1 ug of RNA was subjected to reverse transcription using random hexamers. Each CDR3 protein gets one entry after TCRdb re-called the immunoSEQ multiplex PCR reads with MiXCR. The data hold 160,000 or so distinct CDR3 sequences, with roughly 94% observed a single time. The specimen was CD8+ T cells from PBMCs. The source of these receptors is a human donor with multiple sclerosis.

The V gene is TRBV30, the J gene TRBJ2-5; TRBD1 agrees at 11 bases. The CDR3 spans 17 residues. Germline V gene sequence: CDR1 GTSNPN, CDR2 SVGIG (reference sequence). With 2 bases clipped from V and 4 bases from J, the junction kept 12 bases outside the gene matches. CDR3 loop: CAWSPRDRGNGRETQYF. The DNA for the CDR3 is TGTGCCTGGAGTCCCCGGGACAGGGGGAACGGGCGAGAGACCCAGTACTTC.

The gene calls are TRBV9 and TRBJ1-4; D perhaps matches TRBD1 (5 bases). This CDR3 comprises 14 residues. V lost 4 bases and J 3 bases, leaving 10 bases between the germline ends. Germline V gives CDR1 SGDLS, CDR2 YYNGEE. DNA of the CDR3: TGTGCCAGCAGCCACGGGACCGCTAATGAAAAACTGTTTTTT. Protein: CASSHGTANEKLFF.

The chain carries TRBV12-3 or TRBV12-4 and TRBJ1-2, with a weak D call TRBD1 (5 bases). Trimming pared 5 bases from V and 4 bases from J, leaving 14 bases between. The CDR3 runs 14 residues. Here the CDR3 reads CASSPRDAFYGYTF. CDR3 in DNA: TGTGCCAGCAGTCCCCGGGACGCATTCTATGGCTACACCTTC.

V and J are TRBV18 and TRBJ2-1; 8 nucleotides line up with TRBD2. The trim removed 3 bases at V and 14 bases at J, leaving 15 bases unmatched. This CDR3 has 15 residues. Looked up from germline, CDR1 is KGHSH and CDR2 is LQKENI. The CDR3 loop reads CASSPLGGSGELEFF. The CDR3 DNA follows: TGTGCCAGCTCACCTCTCGGCGGTAGCGGGGAGCTCGAGTTCTTC.

The CDR3 region is CASSLEDSSYNSPLHF. CDR3 in DNA: TGTGCCAGCAGCTTAGAAGATAGCTCCTATAATTCACCCCTCCACTTT. This chain uses TRBV7-3 with TRBJ1-6; no firm D call. The CDR3 has 16 amino acids. The germline gives CDR1 SGHTA, CDR2 FQGTGA. The V gene lost 2 bases and the J gene lost 0 bases, with 8 bases spanning the gap.

The rearrangement links TRBV20-1 to TRBJ1-1; tentative D call: TRBD1 (6 bases). The CDR3 loop spans 13 amino acids. Trimming took 2 bases from V and 6 from J, leaving 13 bases between them. Germline CDR1 reads DFQATT; CDR2 reads SNEGSKA (reference sequence). CDR3 coding DNA: TGCAGTGCTAGACCTCAAGGGGGACCTGAAGCTTTCTTT. Amino acid sequence: CSARPQGGPEAFF.

This clonotype was observed once. This chain uses TRBV2 with TRBJ1-2, with 7 bases aligning to TRBD1. Looked up from germline, CDR1 is SNHLY and CDR2 is FYNNEI. CDR3 size: 14 residues. V lost 10 bases, J lost 5 bases, and 13 bases stayed unmatched. The CDR3, as DNA: TGTGCCATACTAAAAGGACAGGAGGGGTATGGCTACACCTTC. Protein sequence: CAILKGQEGYGYTF.

The CDR3 coding sequence is TGTGCCAGCAGTTTCTCTAGCGGAGATTTCACAGATACGCAGTATTTT. It translates to CASSFSSGDFTDTQYF. V usage is TRBV27 and J usage is TRBJ2-3, with 7 bases fitting TRBD2. Looked up from germline, CDR1 is MNHEY and CDR2 is SMNVEV (reference sequence). This CDR3 is 16 amino acids long. V dropped 3 bases and J dropped 2; count of bases not matched to a gene: 8.

The rearrangement uses TRBV29-1 and TRBJ1-1; perhaps TRBD1 as D (6 bases). Trimming left V 3 bases short and J 10 bases short, with 12 bases between. The CDR3 loop spans 11 amino acids. Germline values: CDR1 SQVTM, CDR2 ANQGSEA. CDR3 bases: TGCAGCGTTGAGTACGGAGGGGGAGCTTTCTTT. Residues: CSVEYGGGAFF.

J is TRBJ1-6 and V is TRBV5-1, with D uncertain. Per germline, CDR1 SGHRS and CDR2 YFSETQ. Trimming removed 4 bases from V and 8 bases from J, with 10 bases in between. This CDR3 is built from 13 residues. CDR3 residues: CASSPTGHSPLHF. The CDR3, as DNA: TGCGCCAGCAGCCCGACCGGGCATTCACCCCTCCACTTT.

V and J are TRBV20-1 and TRBJ2-7, with a possible D match to TRBD2 (5 bases). The V end lost 4 bases, the J end lost 0 bases, and 10 bases lay between the germline ends. Germline loops: CDR1 DFQATT, CDR2 SNEGSKA (reference sequence). This CDR3 has 13 amino acids. The CDR3 coding sequence is TGCAGTGCTACCCGGGATCCCTCCTACGAGCAGTACTTC. This codes for CSATRDPSYEQYF.

The CDR3, as DNA: TGTGCCAGCAGCCCGGCCGGGGGACGGCCCCAGCATTTT. Amino acid sequence: CASSPAGGRPQHF. The chain is built from TRBV7-8 and TRBJ1-5, with D possibly being TRBD1 (5 bases). The CDR3 is made up of 13 amino acids. CDR1 is SGHVS and CDR2 is FQNEAQ in the germline V gene. Trimming cost V 5 bases and J 9 bases, with 14 bases left between them.

The rearrangement uses TRBV4-3 and TRBJ2-7; 12 bases are a match to TRBD2. This CDR3 has 17 residues. V shed 1 base, J shed 3 bases, and the junction held 7 bases outside the gene matches. Germline V gene sequence: CDR1 LGHNA, CDR2 YSLEER. CDR3 bases: TGCGCCAGCAGCCAAGCCGCCGGACTAGCGGGACACTACGAGCAGTACTTC. It codes for CASSQAAGLAGHYEQYF.

The chain couples TRBV7-9 to TRBJ2-3, with 9 bases matching TRBD1. Germline loops: CDR1 SEHNR, CDR2 FQNEAQ (reference sequence). The V segment lost 6 bases and the J segment 3 bases; nucleotides outside the gene matches: 7. The CDR3 consists of 15 residues. In DNA, the CDR3 is TGTGCCAGCAGAAACCGGGACAGGGCGACAGATACGCAGTATTTT. The encoded protein is CASRNRDRATDTQYF. Drawing the rest from reference TRBV7-9 and TRBJ2-3, the complete variable domain is DTGVSQNPRHKITKRGQNVTFRCDPISEHNRLYWYRQTLGQGPEFLTYFQNEAQLEKSRLLSDRFSAERPKGSFSTLEIQRTEQGDSAMYLCASRNRDRATDTQYFGPGTRLTVL.

The rearrangement links TRBV10-3 to TRBJ1-2, with 8 bases identical to TRBD1. Germline assignment: CDR1 ENHRY and CDR2 SYGVKD. This CDR3 region has 14 residues. V lost 3 bases, J lost 4 bases, and 4 bases stayed unmatched. In DNA form, the CDR3 reads TGTGCCATCAGTGAACGGACAGGGACCTATGGCTACACCTTC. Translating gives CAISERTGTYGYTF.

The chain links TRBV27 to TRBJ2-4; the D gene is possibly TRBD2 (5 bases). This CDR3 contains 11 residues. In germline, CDR1 is MNHEY, CDR2 SMNVEV (reference sequence). Trimming pared 5 bases from V and 6 bases from J, leaving 5 bases between. DNA of the CDR3: TGTGCCAGCAGTCGGGGAAACATTCAGTACTTC. This translates into CASSRGNIQYF.

The rearrangement uses TRBV13 and TRBJ2-5, with TRBD1 matching over 8 bases. The CDR3 length is 14 residues. The germline CDR1 and CDR2 sequences are PRHDT and FYEKMQ (reference sequence). The junction had 8 bases not matched to a gene; V was cut back by 4 bases and J by 7 bases. The CDR3 loop is CASSWTGSVGTQYF. Written as DNA, the CDR3 is TGTGCCAGCAGCTGGACAGGGAGTGTCGGGACCCAGTACTTC.

The chain carries TRBV13 and TRBJ1-2; D uncertain. Trimming stripped 4 bases from V and 8 bases from J, with 11 bases between. The germline CDR1 and CDR2 sequences are PRHDT and FYEKMQ (reference sequence). This CDR3 comprises 12 residues. The CDR3 sequence: CASSYGAGGYTF. As DNA, the CDR3 is TGTGCCAGCAGCTATGGCGCGGGCGGCTACACCTTC.

The chain recombines TRBV15 with TRBJ1-6; D gene unclear. This CDR3 has 12 residues. V was trimmed by 0 bases and J by 16 bases, leaving 10 bases between them. Germline assignment: CDR1 LNHNV and CDR2 YYDKDF (reference sequence). CDR3 nucleotide sequence: TGTGCCACCAGCAGAGATGTTAGGGAACTCCACTTT. It codes for CATSRDVRELHF.

This sequence joins TRBV29-1 and TRBJ1-1; D not resolved. Germline V gene data show CDR1 as SQVTM and CDR2 as ANQGSEA. This CDR3 region has 13 residues. V shed 0 bases and J shed 1 base, with 6 bases lying between them. CDR3 sequence: CSVEEGWNTEAFF. CDR3 in DNA: TGCAGCGTTGAAGAAGGTTGGAACACTGAAGCTTTCTTT.

V and J are TRBV7-9 and TRBJ2-2; tentative D call: TRBD1 (5 bases). Deletions cut 1 base from V and 0 bases from J, with 12 bases between. This CDR3 region has 17 residues. Germline loops: CDR1 SEHNR, CDR2 FQNEAQ (reference sequence). In nucleotides, the CDR3 is TGTGCCAGCAGCTTAGGGGCACCGACAGCGAACACCGGGGAGCTGTTTTTT. Translated: CASSLGAPTANTGELFF.

The rearrangement links TRBV4-1 to TRBJ1-1, with D possibly TRBD1 on 5 matching bases. The CDR3 runs 15 residues. With 0 bases removed from V and 2 bases from J, the gap between germline ends came to 10 bases. Germline V gene sequence: CDR1 MGHRA, CDR2 YSYEKL. Here the CDR3 DNA reads TGCGCCAGCAGCCAAGATTCAGGGAAAAACACTGAAGCTTTCTTT. It is translated as CASSQDSGKNTEAFF.

The J gene is TRBJ2-5, the V gene TRBV15; a possible D gene is TRBD2 (6 bases). The CDR3 spans 16 residues. The germline CDR1 and CDR2 sequences are LNHNV and YYDKDF (reference sequence). Deletions cut 0 bases from V and 4 bases from J, with 15 bases between. CDR3 residues: CATSRERGGGAETQYF. As DNA, the CDR3 is TGTGCCACCAGCAGAGAAAGGGGCGGAGGGGCAGAGACCCAGTACTTC.

The rearrangement joins TRBV7-9 to TRBJ2-3; D is undetermined. Trimming left V 6 bases short and J 0 bases short, with 22 bases between. The germline CDR1 and CDR2 sequences are SEHNR and FQNEAQ (reference sequence). The CDR3 consists of 18 residues. CDR3 sequence reads: CASSFPRTAIYSTDTQYF. The CDR3 DNA sequence: TGTGCCAGCAGTTTCCCACGGACGGCGATATATAGCACAGATACGCAGTATTTT.

The J gene is TRBJ2-7, the V gene TRBV12-3 or TRBV12-4, with no clear D. V was trimmed by 6 bases and J by 3 bases, leaving 9 bases between them. The length of the CDR3 is 12 residues. This CDR3 is CASSRVSYEQYF. CDR3 nucleotides: TGTGCCAGCAGCCGCGTTAGCTACGAGCAGTACTTC.

The chain links TRBV10-3 to TRBJ1-1; D is possibly TRBD1 (5 bases). Germline CDR1 ENHRY, CDR2 SYGVKD. The V end was cut by 7 bases, the J end by 2 bases, with 8 bases between. The CDR3 has 12 residues. CDR3 residues: CAITDSNTEAFF. The DNA for the CDR3 is TGTGCCATCACTGACAGCAACACTGAAGCTTTCTTT.

This clonotype appeared a single time. CDR3 sequence reads: CASSDLLKVSGANVLTF. For the CDR3, the DNA is TGTGCCAGCAGTGACCTCCTGAAGGTCTCTGGGGCCAACGTCCTGACTTTC. The chain links TRBV3-1 to TRBJ2-6; no reliable D call. Germline V gene sequence: CDR1 LGHDT, CDR2 YNNKEL (reference sequence). The CDR3 runs 17 residues. V lost 6 bases and J lost 0, with 15 bases in between. Based on the CDR3 plus reference TRBV3-1 and TRBJ2-6, the full variable domain is DTAVSQTPKYLVTQMGNDKSIKCEQNLGHDTMYWYKQDSKKFLKIMFSYNNKELIINETVPNRFSPKSPDKAHLNLHINSLELGDSAVYFCASSDLLKVSGANVLTFGAGSRLTVL.

The V call is TRBV28, the J call TRBJ2-1; 7 positions agree with TRBD1. The CDR3 totals 14 residues. V dropped 3 bases and J dropped 5; count of bases not matched to a gene: 4. Germline V gives CDR1 MDHEN, CDR2 SYDVKM. DNA for the CDR3: TGTGCCAGCAGTTTGTGGACAGGTAACAATGAGCAGTTCTTC. This codes for CASSLWTGNNEQFF.

The chain couples TRBV3-1 to TRBJ2-2, with a weak D call TRBD1 (6 bases). From germline, CDR1 is LGHDT and CDR2 YNNKEL (reference sequence). The CDR3 sequence is 17 residues long. Between the trimmed V and J ends, which lost 0 bases and 1 base, there was a span of 12 bases. Here the CDR3 reads CASSQDPWTENTGELFF. The CDR3 region has the DNA TGTGCCAGCAGCCAAGATCCATGGACAGAGAACACCGGGGAGCTGTTTTTT.